One and the same sample provided the 5 T cell receptor beta chains below, sequenced in a study of Ad26.COV2.S vaccination and SARS-CoV-2 variants. This sample's treatment: 15 to 20 received Ad26.COV2.S at low or high dose, single or two shots; roughly five received placebo; per-sample allocation not given. Day 63 after the first vaccine or placebo injection was the time point for sampling. Measured with immunoSEQ multiplex PCR; TCRdb has only the in-frame clones, and not every one. Among 350,000 to 450,000 clones listed, around nine tenths were seen once. This specimen consisted of peripheral blood, obtained in a trial of Ad26.COV2.S vaccine versus placebo. The receptors come from a person between 18 and 65 years old who received the Ad26.COV2.S COVID-19 vaccine or a placebo.

J is TRBJ2-2 and V is TRBV6-5; D ambiguous. V lost 6 bases to trimming and J lost 2 bases, with 13 bases between them. Germline V gene data show CDR1 as MNHEY and CDR2 as SVGAGI. The CDR3 sequence is 15 residues long. CDR3 DNA: TGTGCCAGCAGAACGACACAGCTCAACACCGGGGAGCTGTTTTTT. Protein: CASRTTQLNTGELFF.

This chain uses TRBV7-9 with TRBJ2-5, with 8 bases matching TRBD1. V was pared by 2 bases and J by 5 bases, with 4 bases of the junction left unmatched. The CDR3 loop spans 14 amino acids. Germline loops: CDR1 SEHNR, CDR2 FQNEAQ (reference sequence). CDR3 region: CASSLLGQEETQYF. In DNA, the CDR3 is TGTGCCAGCAGCTTACTGGGACAGGAGGAGACCCAGTACTTC. The full variable domain, in which reference TRBV7-9 and TRBJ2-5 provide the parts outside the CDR3, is DTGVSQNPRHKITKRGQNVTFRCDPISEHNRLYWYRQTLGQGPEFLTYFQNEAQLEKSRLLSDRFSAERPKGSFSTLEIQRTEQGDSAMYLCASSLLGQEETQYFGPGTRLLVL.

The chain has TRBV4-1 and TRBJ1-5; no definite D call. Germline-derived CDR1 and CDR2 are MGHRA and YSYEKL. This CDR3 has 15 residues. V was clipped by 1 base and J by 2 bases, with 9 bases between them. The CDR3 region has the DNA TGCGCCAGCAGCCAAGTGGGAGGGCGCAATCAGCCCCAGCATTTT. Protein sequence: CASSQVGGRNQPQHF.

The V and J genes are TRBV27 and TRBJ2-1; D is unresolved. This CDR3 has 11 amino acids. Germline V gene data show CDR1 as MNHEY and CDR2 as SMNVEV (reference sequence). The V end lost 1 base, the J end lost 5 bases, and 0 bases lay between the germline ends. As DNA, the CDR3 is TGTGCCAGCAGTTTATACAATGAGCAGTTCTTC. Translated, it gives CASSLYNEQFF.

V gene TRBV5-4 combines with J gene TRBJ2-3, with 10 bases identical to TRBD1. Germline V CDR1 and CDR2: SGHNT, YYREEE (reference sequence). This CDR3 is built from 19 residues. Germline trimming cut 3 bases from V and 2 bases from J; bases unmatched to any gene: 15. The CDR3 sequence is CASSSPGTGVSGLTDTQYF. In DNA form, the CDR3 reads TGTGCCAGCAGCTCGCCCGGGACAGGGGTCTCGGGACTCACAGATACGCAGTATTTT.